This T cell receptor (beta chain) was identified during a study of T cell responses to AZD1222 COVID-19 vaccine. This clone was counted a few times. Clones were sequenced by immunoSEQ multiplex PCR, and TCRdb holds only the in-frame ones, with some missing. The sample has under 95,000 clones, approximately 86% seen once. The CDR3 has 15 residues. The germline CDR1 and CDR2 sequences are MGHDK and SYGVNS. Trimming cost V 3 bases and J 3 bases; bases outside gene matches: 4. Sequences were derived from peripheral blood, sampled on day 0 of AZD1222 vaccination. The chain carries TRBV25-1 and TRBJ2-1; 8 bases agree with TRBD2. The source of this sequence is an adult in good health. CDR3 protein: CASSEGTRNYNEQFF. CDR3 bases: TGTGCCAGCAGTGAGGGGACTAGGAACTACAATGAGCAGTTCTTC.